A selection of T cell receptor beta chains follows, all from one sample in a study of Graves' ophthalmopathy and Graves' hyperthyroidism. TCRdb reprocessed the multiplex PCR reads with MiXCR, giving one entry per CDR3 protein. This sample has hundreds of thousands of distinct CDR3 sequences, with roughly 39% found just once. Sample: peripheral blood. These receptors all stem from an adult man with Graves' ophthalmopathy. The conserved cysteine and the conserved F or W are not part of the CDR3 here.

V gene: TRBV10-3; J gene: TRBJ1-6; CDR3 protein: AISRQGGRSPLH
V gene: TRBV6-6; J gene: TRBJ2-2; CDR3 protein: ASSKGRQGGNTGELF
V gene: TRBV2; J gene: TRBJ2-7; CDR3 protein: ASYPETSYEQY
V gene: TRBV9; J gene: TRBJ1-2; CDR3 protein: ASSVGGGQVPYGYT
V gene: TRBV25-1; J gene: TRBJ1-2; CDR3 protein: ASSASIRVEYGYT
V gene: TRBV25-1; J gene: TRBJ2-7; CDR3 protein: ASSATRASYEQY
V gene: TRBV29-1; J gene: TRBJ2-1; CDR3 protein: SVASGQVNNEQF
V gene: TRBV7-2; J gene: TRBJ1-1; CDR3 protein: ARLDRRGYMNTEAF
V gene: TRBV6-6; J gene: TRBJ2-5; CDR3 protein: ASSYPLLAGEETQY
V gene: TRBV7-9; J gene: TRBJ2-7; CDR3 protein: ASSLGGVAYEQY
V gene: TRBV7-9; J gene: TRBJ1-3; CDR3 protein: ASSTGTVRNTIY
V gene: TRBV20-1; J gene: TRBJ2-7; CDR3 protein: SALDGGAHEQY
V gene: TRBV5-1; J gene: TRBJ2-7; CDR3 protein: ASRSQGSSYEQY
V gene: TRBV10-3; J gene: TRBJ2-1; CDR3 protein: AISVGENEQF
V gene: TRBV2; J gene: TRBJ1-5; CDR3 protein: ASSEALRAAINQPQH
V gene: TRBV20-1; J gene: TRBJ1-1; CDR3 protein: SAGTGGGTEAF
V gene: TRBV12-5; J gene: TRBJ2-2; CDR3 protein: ASGRHTNTGELF
V gene: TRBV15; J gene: TRBJ2-3; CDR3 protein: ATSRERTGWQADTQY
V gene: TRBV7-9; J gene: TRBJ2-7; CDR3 protein: ASSGRTGPSYEQY
V gene: TRBV25-1; J gene: TRBJ2-5; CDR3 protein: TSRAGRQETQY
V gene: TRBV4-3; J gene: TRBJ1-1; CDR3 protein: ASSQGSKSTEAF
V gene: TRBV11-2; J gene: TRBJ1-2; CDR3 protein: ASSLVGKNYGYT
V gene: TRBV20-1; J gene: TRBJ2-7; CDR3 protein: SAPRGTTEQY
V gene: TRBV7-2; J gene: TRBJ1-1; CDR3 protein: ASSLLGTLVNTEAF
V gene: TRBV12-3/TRBV12-4; J gene: TRBJ1-6; CDR3 protein: ASTLEGYNSPLH
V gene: TRBV10-3; J gene: TRBJ2-5; CDR3 protein: AIKREGLETQY
V gene: TRBV10-3; J gene: TRBJ2-5; CDR3 protein: AISVSAGQQETQY
V gene: TRBV24-1; J gene: TRBJ2-2; CDR3 protein: ATRSDKNTGELF
V gene: TRBV5-1; J gene: TRBJ2-5; CDR3 protein: ASSPGASGQETQY
V gene: TRBV7-3; J gene: TRBJ2-2; CDR3 protein: ASSLTPRANTGELF
V gene: TRBV19; J gene: TRBJ1-3; CDR3 protein: ASSPEGGGNTIY
V gene: TRBV10-3; J gene: TRBJ1-3; CDR3 protein: AMGPAV
V gene: TRBV9; J gene: TRBJ2-7; CDR3 protein: ASSWGTGAYEQY
V gene: TRBV10-3; J gene: TRBJ2-7; CDR3 protein: AIRSSREGYEQY
V gene: TRBV20-1; J gene: TRBJ2-7; CDR3 protein: SAKSAGVYREQY
V gene: TRBV25-1; J gene: TRBJ1-4; CDR3 protein: ALSRGEKLF
V gene: TRBV12-3/TRBV12-4; J gene: TRBJ1-4; CDR3 protein: ASSVDGAGKLF
V gene: TRBV10-3; J gene: TRBJ2-3; CDR3 protein: AISDQGLGTDTQY
V gene: TRBV15; J gene: TRBJ2-5; CDR3 protein: ATSSLDGLETQY
V gene: TRBV7-9; J gene: TRBJ1-2; CDR3 protein: ASSLALGAGYGYT
V gene: TRBV10-2; J gene: TRBJ1-5; CDR3 protein: ASRPGQGAYEQPQH
V gene: TRBV29-1; J gene: TRBJ2-3; CDR3 protein: SVAVGVLTSTDTQY
V gene: TRBV7-9; J gene: TRBJ2-1; CDR3 protein: ASSLFYEQF
V gene: TRBV29-1; J gene: TRBJ2-6; CDR3 protein: SVLTGVYVLT
V gene: TRBV20-1; J gene: TRBJ2-7; CDR3 protein: SARLGTYEQY
V gene: TRBV13; J gene: TRBJ2-7; CDR3 protein: ASSTGDSYEQY
V gene: TRBV9; J gene: TRBJ2-5; CDR3 protein: ASSLDAGLQETQY
V gene: TRBV7-2; J gene: TRBJ1-1; CDR3 protein: ASSPSHQVRSNTEAF
V gene: TRBV10-3; J gene: TRBJ2-6; CDR3 protein: AISESWANVLT
V gene: TRBV20-1; J gene: TRBJ2-7; CDR3 protein: SASEAGRGSYEQH
V gene: TRBV5-1; J gene: TRBJ1-1; CDR3 protein: ASSLEGEGAF
V gene: TRBV29-1; J gene: TRBJ1-3; CDR3 protein: SVEKPDGYTIY
V gene: TRBV4-1; J gene: TRBJ2-6; CDR3 protein: ASSQTGVGANVLT
V gene: TRBV5-6; J gene: TRBJ2-6; CDR3 protein: ASSKRLAGTGANVLT
V gene: TRBV7-9; J gene: TRBJ2-2; CDR3 protein: ASSYSGSGFSGELF
V gene: TRBV29-1; J gene: TRBJ2-7; CDR3 protein: SVGTGFEQY
V gene: TRBV12-3/TRBV12-4; J gene: TRBJ2-5; CDR3 protein: ASSPQGKETQY
V gene: TRBV2; J gene: TRBJ2-7; CDR3 protein: ASKPGQGHHEQY
V gene: TRBV10-3; J gene: TRBJ2-7; CDR3 protein: ARGGGFYEQY
V gene: TRBV7-9; J gene: TRBJ1-2; CDR3 protein: ASSLEQNGYT